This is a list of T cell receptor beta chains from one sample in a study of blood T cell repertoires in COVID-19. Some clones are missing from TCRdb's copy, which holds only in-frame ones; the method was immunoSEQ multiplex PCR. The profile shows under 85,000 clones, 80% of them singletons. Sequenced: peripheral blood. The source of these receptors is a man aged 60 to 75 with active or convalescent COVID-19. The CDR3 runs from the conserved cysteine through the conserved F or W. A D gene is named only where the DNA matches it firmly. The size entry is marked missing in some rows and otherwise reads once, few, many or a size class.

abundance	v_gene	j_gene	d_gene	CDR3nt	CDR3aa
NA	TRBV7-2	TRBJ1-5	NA	TGTGCCAGCAGCACCGGGATCCTCAAGGGTCAGCCCCAGCATTTT	CASSTGILKGQPQHF
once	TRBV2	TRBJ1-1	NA	TGTGCCAGCAGTGAAGGCAGGGTGGTGGTTGACACTGAAGCTTTCTTT	CASSEGRVVVDTEAFF
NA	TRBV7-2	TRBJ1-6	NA	TGTGCCAGCAGCTTAGGGCAGGGCAATAATTCACCCCTCCACTTT	CASSLGQGNNSPLHF
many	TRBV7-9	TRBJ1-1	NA	TGTGCCAGCAGCTTAGGTCAGAACCCTGAAGCTTTCTTT	CASSLGQNPEAFF
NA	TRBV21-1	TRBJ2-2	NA	TGTGCCAGCAGCAAAGTGGGAGAAGGGGAAAGGACTAGCGGGGACTACACCGGGGAGCTGTTTTTT	CASSKVGEGERTSGDYTGELFF
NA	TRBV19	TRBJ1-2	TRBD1	TGTGCCAGTACTACGTTTGAAGGGGGCGCATCTGGCTACACCTTC	CASTTFEGGASGYTF
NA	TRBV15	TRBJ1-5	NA	TGTGCCACCAGCAGAGGAGATCAGCCCCAGCATTTT	CATSRGDQPQHF
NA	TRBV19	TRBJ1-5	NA	TGTGCCAGTAGTGTCCAACCTGGGAGGCCCCAGCATTTT	CASSVQPGRPQHF
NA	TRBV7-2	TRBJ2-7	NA	TGTGCCAGCAGCTTAGTAATAAGGGGAACGTACCACGAGCAGTACTTC	CASSLVIRGTYHEQYF
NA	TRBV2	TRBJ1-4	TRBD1	TGTGCCAGCAGTGAAGGGAACGGACAGGGGGGTGAAAAACTGTTTTTT	CASSEGNGQGGEKLFF
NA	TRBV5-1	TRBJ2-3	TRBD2	TGCGCCAGCAGCTTGGCAGGACTAGCAAACACAGATACGCAGTATTTT	CASSLAGLANTDTQYF
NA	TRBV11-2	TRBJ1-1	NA	TGTGCCAGCAGCTTAAGCGGTAGCACTGAAGCTTTCTTT	CASSLSGSTEAFF
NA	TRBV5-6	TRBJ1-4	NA	TGTGCCAGCAGCTTGAAACTGCAGGGCGAAAAACTGTTTTTT	CASSLKLQGEKLFF
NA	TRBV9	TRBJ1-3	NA	TGTGCCAGCAGCGTAGGACAAAACTCTGGAAACACCATATATTTT	CASSVGQNSGNTIYF
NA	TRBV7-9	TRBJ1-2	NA	TGTGCCAGCAGCCCCGTCCCGAACCGGGGCTACACCTTC	CASSPVPNRGYTF
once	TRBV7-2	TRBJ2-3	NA	TGTGCCAGCAGCCTACTGGCAGGCACTAGCACAGATACGCAGTATTTT	CASSLLAGTSTDTQYF
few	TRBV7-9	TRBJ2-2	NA	TGTGCCAGCAACCCAGGGGTCACCGGGGAGCTGTTTTTT	CASNPGVTGELFF
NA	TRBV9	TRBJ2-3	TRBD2	TGTGCCAGCAGCCCTTCTACTAGCGGGGGGTTGGATTTT	CASSPSTSGGLDF
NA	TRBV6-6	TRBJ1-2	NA	TGTGCCAGCAGCTCCCAGACTAACTATGGCTACACCTTC	CASSSQTNYGYTF
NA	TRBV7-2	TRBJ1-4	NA	TGTGCCAGCAGACCCGTACCGGGAGATGAAAAACTGTTTTTT	CASRPVPGDEKLFF
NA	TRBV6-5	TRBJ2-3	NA	TGTGCCAGCAGATTCACGCGGCCTAACACAGATACGCAGTATTTT	CASRFTRPNTDTQYF
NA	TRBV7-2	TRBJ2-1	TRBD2	TGTGCCAGCAGCTTAATCACTAGCGGGGGGTATGAGCAGTTCTTC	CASSLITSGGYEQFF
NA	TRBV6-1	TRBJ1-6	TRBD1	TGTGCCAGCAGTGAAACAGGGGGGCCGGGAAACTCACCCCTCCACTTT	CASSETGGPGNSPLHF
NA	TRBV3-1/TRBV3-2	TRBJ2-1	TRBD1	TGTGCCAGCAGCCCTTCGGACAGGGGATACAATGAGCAGTTCTTC	CASSPSDRGYNEQFF
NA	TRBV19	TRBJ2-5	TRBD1	TGTGCCAGTAGTAGACAGGGGGCGCGAATGGAGACCCAGTACTTC	CASSRQGARMETQYF
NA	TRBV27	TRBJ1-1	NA	TGTGCCAGCAGTTTATCCGGCGGCCGATTGAACACTGAAGCTTTCTTT	CASSLSGGRLNTEAFF
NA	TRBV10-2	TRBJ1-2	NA	TGCGCCAGCAGTGAGGGATTTGAGACAAACTATGGCTACACCTTC	CASSEGFETNYGYTF
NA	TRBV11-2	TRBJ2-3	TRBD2	TGTGCCAGCAGCTTGCGGACTAGCGGGGTGAGGACGCAGTATTTT	CASSLRTSGVRTQYF
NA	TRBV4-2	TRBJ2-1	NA	TGTGCCAGCAGCCAAGATAGGGGGGGGGCCTACAATGAGCAGTTCTTC	CASSQDRGGAYNEQFF
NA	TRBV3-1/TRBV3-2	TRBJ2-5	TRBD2	TGTGCCAGCAGCCAAGAGCGGGGGGGGGCCCAGTACTTC	CASSQERGGAQYF
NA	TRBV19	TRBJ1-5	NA	TGTGCCAGTCCCACAGGGCATAGCAATCAGCCCCAGCATTTT	CASPTGHSNQPQHF
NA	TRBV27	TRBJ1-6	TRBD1	TGTGCCAGCAGCCCCGGGACAGGGCTTCTTAATTCACCCCTCCACTTT	CASSPGTGLLNSPLHF
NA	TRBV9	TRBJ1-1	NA	TGTGCCAGCAGCGTAGCAGGCGCTAACACTGAAGCTTTCTTT	CASSVAGANTEAFF
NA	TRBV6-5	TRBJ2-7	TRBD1	TGTGCCAGCAGTTACTCTTCAGGGACAGGCGAGCAGTACTTC	CASSYSSGTGEQYF
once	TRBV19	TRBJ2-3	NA	TGTGCCAGTAGTACCAACAGTTTCACAGATACGCAGTATTTT	CASSTNSFTDTQYF
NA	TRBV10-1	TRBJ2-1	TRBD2	TGCGCCAGCAGAAGCGGGACCCTGCCCCACAATGAGCAGTTCTTC	CASRSGTLPHNEQFF
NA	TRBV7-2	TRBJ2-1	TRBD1	TGTGCCAGCAGCTCTTCCGGGACAGGGCATGGTCGCCTGTTCTTC	CASSSSGTGHGRLFF
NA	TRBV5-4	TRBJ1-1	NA	TGTGCCAGCAGCTTGGAGGGCAGGGTACTGAACACTGAAGCTTTCTTT	CASSLEGRVLNTEAFF
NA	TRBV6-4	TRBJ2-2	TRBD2	TGTGCCAGCAGCCCCCGAGCGGGGGTCACCGGGGAGCTGTTTTTT	CASSPRAGVTGELFF
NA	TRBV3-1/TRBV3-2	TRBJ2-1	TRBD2	TGTGCCAGCAGCCTCCGGACTAGCGGGGGGGCCTACAATGAGCAGTTCTTC	CASSLRTSGGAYNEQFF
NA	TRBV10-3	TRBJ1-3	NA	TGTGCCACCCAAGACAGCTCTGGAAACACCATATATTTT	CATQDSSGNTIYF
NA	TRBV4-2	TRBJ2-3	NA	TGTGCCAGCAGCCCTTATGCGGGCCCCACAGATACGCAGTATTTT	CASSPYAGPTDTQYF
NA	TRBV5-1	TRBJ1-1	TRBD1	TGCGCCAGCAGCTGGGACAGATTGAACACTGAAGCTTTCTTT	CASSWDRLNTEAFF
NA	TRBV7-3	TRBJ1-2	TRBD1	TGTGCCAGCAGCTTAGAGCCCCGACCTGGACAGGTCGGGACTAACTATGGCTACACCTTC	CASSLEPRPGQVGTNYGYTF
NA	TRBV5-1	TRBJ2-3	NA	TGCGCCAGCAGCCGGGAACAATTAGCAGATACGCAGTATTTT	CASSREQLADTQYF
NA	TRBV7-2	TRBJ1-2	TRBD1	TGTGCCAGCAGCAGACAGGGGTATGGCTACACCTTC	CASSRQGYGYTF
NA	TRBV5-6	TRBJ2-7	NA	TGTGCCAGCAGCTTGAAGGCAGGGGGGCCCTACGAGCAGTACTTC	CASSLKAGGPYEQYF
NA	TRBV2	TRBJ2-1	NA	TGTGCCAGCAGTTCAGGATACAATGAGCAGTTCTTC	CASSSGYNEQFF